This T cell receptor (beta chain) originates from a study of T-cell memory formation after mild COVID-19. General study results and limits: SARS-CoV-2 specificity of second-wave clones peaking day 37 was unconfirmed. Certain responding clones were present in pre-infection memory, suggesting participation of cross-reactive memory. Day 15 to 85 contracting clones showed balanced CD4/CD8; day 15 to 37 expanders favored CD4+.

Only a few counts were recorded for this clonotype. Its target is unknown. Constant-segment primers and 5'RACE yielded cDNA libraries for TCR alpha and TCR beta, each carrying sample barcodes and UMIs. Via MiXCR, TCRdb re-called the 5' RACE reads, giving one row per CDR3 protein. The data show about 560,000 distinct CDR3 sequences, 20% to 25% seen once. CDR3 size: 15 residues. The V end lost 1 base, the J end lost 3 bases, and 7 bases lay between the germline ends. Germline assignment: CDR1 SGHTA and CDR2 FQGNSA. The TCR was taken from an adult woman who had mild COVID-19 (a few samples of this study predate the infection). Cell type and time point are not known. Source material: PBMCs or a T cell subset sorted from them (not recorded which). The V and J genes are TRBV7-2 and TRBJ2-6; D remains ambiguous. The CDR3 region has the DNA TGTGCCAGCAGCTTAGAAGGGCTTGGGGCCAACGTCCTGACTTTC. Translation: CASSLEGLGANVLTF. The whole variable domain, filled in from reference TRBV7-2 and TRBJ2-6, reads GAGVSQSPSNKVTEKGKDVELRCDPISGHTALYWYRQSLGQGLEFLIYFQGNSAPDKSGLPSDRFSAERTGGSVSTLTIQRTQQEDSAVYLCASSLEGLGANVLTFGAGSRLTVL.